Here is one TCR beta chain with its context. The antigen remains unidentified. This sample stems from a study of blood T cells in healthy people across ages. General study results and limits: Unsorted PBMCs ruled out conclusive naive versus antigen-experienced comparison. Any changes in expanded clonotypes were possibly confounded, as donor CMV status remained unknown.

J lost 3 bases, V lost 6 bases, and 0 bases had no gene match. This CDR3 region has 12 residues. A J-beta primer mix and a sample-barcoded 5' primer were used in a second PCR of roughly 6 to 12 cycles. Via MiXCR, TCRdb re-called the 5' RACE reads, giving one row per CDR3 protein. The sample yields around 1,800,000 distinct CDR3 sequences, roughly two fifths seen once. Each donor was a healthy Caucasian individual from Russia, aged about 6 to 100. Per sample, at least 6 micrograms of total RNA were extracted. The source is a human donor in good health. The sample comprised blood. The chain recombines TRBV12-3 or TRBV12-4 with TRBJ1-1, with 8 bases lining up with TRBD1. CDR3 nucleotides: TGTGCCAGCAGACAGGGGGACACTGAAGCTTTCTTT. Translated, it gives CASRQGDTEAFF.